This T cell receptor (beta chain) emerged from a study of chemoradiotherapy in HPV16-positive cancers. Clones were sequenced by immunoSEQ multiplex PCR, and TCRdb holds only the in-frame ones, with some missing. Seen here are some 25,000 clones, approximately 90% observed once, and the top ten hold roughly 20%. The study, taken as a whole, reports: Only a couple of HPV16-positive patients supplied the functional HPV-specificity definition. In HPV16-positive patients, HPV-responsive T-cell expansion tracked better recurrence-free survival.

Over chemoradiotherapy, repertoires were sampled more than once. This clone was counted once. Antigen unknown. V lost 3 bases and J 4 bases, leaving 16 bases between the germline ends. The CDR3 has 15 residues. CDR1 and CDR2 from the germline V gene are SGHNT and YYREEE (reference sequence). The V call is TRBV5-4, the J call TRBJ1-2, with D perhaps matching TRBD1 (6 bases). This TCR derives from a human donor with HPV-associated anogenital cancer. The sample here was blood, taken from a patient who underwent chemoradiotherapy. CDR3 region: CASSSSPGDGYGYTF. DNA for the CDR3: TGTGCCAGCAGCTCCTCACCAGGGGACGGCTATGGCTACACCTTC.